This is a list of T cell receptor beta chains from one sample in a study of cytomegalovirus exposure and HLA in healthy donors. The protocol was immunoSEQ multiplex PCR, while the TCRdb copy is restricted to in-frame clones and leaves out a portion. This sample has 150,000 or so clones, with approximately 82% found just once. Sample: PBMCs. All receptors come from a man younger than 40 in good health and CMV-seropositive. Both conserved end residues are part of each CDR3. A D gene is named only where the DNA matches it firmly. Expanded clones get a size class; other rows say once, few or many, or leave the size out.

v_call: TRBV11-3
clone_size: NA
d_call: NA
j_call: TRBJ2-6
cdr3_nt: TGTGCCAGCAGCGGGGAGGCGAACGTCCTGACTTTC
cdr3_aa: CASSGEANVLTF

v_call: TRBV5-4
clone_size: once
d_call: NA
j_call: TRBJ2-5
cdr3_nt: TGTGCCAGCAGCTTAAGGGGCGCAGGGAACCAAGAGACCCAGTACTTC
cdr3_aa: CASSLRGAGNQETQYF

v_call: TRBV28
clone_size: many
d_call: TRBD1
j_call: TRBJ1-5
cdr3_nt: TGTGCCAGCAGTCCGGGCGACAGGGACGAACAGCCCCAGCATTTT
cdr3_aa: CASSPGDRDEQPQHF

v_call: TRBV6-5
clone_size: NA
d_call: NA
j_call: TRBJ1-5
cdr3_nt: TGTGCCAGCAGTCCCCAGGGCAATCAGCCCCAGCATTTT
cdr3_aa: CASSPQGNQPQHF

v_call: TRBV7-9
clone_size: NA
d_call: NA
j_call: TRBJ1-1
cdr3_nt: TGTGCCAGCAGCTCGCAGGGATTAGGCACTGAAGCTTTCTTT
cdr3_aa: CASSSQGLGTEAFF

v_call: TRBV28
clone_size: once
d_call: TRBD2
j_call: TRBJ2-5
cdr3_nt: TGTGCCAGCAGTGGTCCGCGGGAGCAGTACTTC
cdr3_aa: CASSGPREQYF

v_call: TRBV4-1
clone_size: NA
d_call: NA
j_call: TRBJ1-5
cdr3_nt: TGCGCCAGCAGCCACGACAGTAGCAATCAGCCCCAGCATTTT
cdr3_aa: CASSHDSSNQPQHF

v_call: TRBV10-3
clone_size: NA
d_call: TRBD1
j_call: TRBJ1-2
cdr3_nt: TGTGCCATCAGTGAAACCCAGGGGGCTAGTGGCTACACCTTC
cdr3_aa: CAISETQGASGYTF

v_call: TRBV5-8
clone_size: once
d_call: TRBD2
j_call: TRBJ2-7
cdr3_nt: TGTGCCAGCAGCTTGGCTAGCGGCTTCCCCTACGAGCAGTACTTC
cdr3_aa: CASSLASGFPYEQYF

v_call: TRBV5-1
clone_size: NA
d_call: TRBD1
j_call: TRBJ2-2
cdr3_nt: TGCGCCAGCAGCACGACAGGGGGGAACACCGGGGAGCTGTTTTTT
cdr3_aa: CASSTTGGNTGELFF

v_call: TRBV2
clone_size: few
d_call: TRBD2
j_call: TRBJ2-1
cdr3_nt: TGTGCCAGCCAGGGACTAGCGGGGGTAAATGAGCAGTTCTTC
cdr3_aa: CASQGLAGVNEQFF

v_call: TRBV28
clone_size: NA
d_call: NA
j_call: TRBJ2-2
cdr3_nt: TGTGCCAGCAGTTTAGTGTCCACAGGGTCCGTGGAGCTGTTTTTT
cdr3_aa: CASSLVSTGSVELFF

v_call: TRBV7-9
clone_size: NA
d_call: TRBD2
j_call: TRBJ2-1
cdr3_nt: TGTGCCAGCAGCGCTGGGACTAGCGACTACAATGAGCAGTTCTTC
cdr3_aa: CASSAGTSDYNEQFF

v_call: TRBV28
clone_size: medium-sized
d_call: NA
j_call: TRBJ1-4
cdr3_nt: TGTGCCAGCAGTTCCTCAGGGGTGATTTTGAGACTGTTTTTT
cdr3_aa: CASSSSGVILRLFF

v_call: TRBV2
clone_size: few
d_call: NA
j_call: TRBJ1-5
cdr3_nt: TGTGCCAGCGTTTCCCTTAGCAATCAGCCCCAGCATTTT
cdr3_aa: CASVSLSNQPQHF

v_call: TRBV5-1
clone_size: NA
d_call: NA
j_call: TRBJ2-3
cdr3_nt: TGCGCCAGCAGCCCTGGGACTCCAAGAGATACGCAGTATTTT
cdr3_aa: CASSPGTPRDTQYF

v_call: TRBV4-1
clone_size: NA
d_call: TRBD2
j_call: TRBJ2-1
cdr3_nt: TGCGCCAGCAGCCAAGGCCTGACTAGCGGGAGAAACAATGAGCAGTTCTTC
cdr3_aa: CASSQGLTSGRNNEQFF

v_call: TRBV4-1
clone_size: NA
d_call: NA
j_call: TRBJ2-7
cdr3_nt: TGCGCCAGCAGCCAAGATTCTTTCTCCTACGAGCAGTACTTC
cdr3_aa: CASSQDSFSYEQYF

v_call: TRBV28
clone_size: NA
d_call: NA
j_call: TRBJ2-7
cdr3_nt: TGTGCCAGCAGTCCCCTCTCCGGGACGGGACTCTACGAGCAGTACTTC
cdr3_aa: CASSPLSGTGLYEQYF

v_call: TRBV25-1
clone_size: NA
d_call: NA
j_call: TRBJ2-2
cdr3_nt: TGCGCCAGCAGTGAATTGATGAGCGCCGGGGAGCTGTTTTTT
cdr3_aa: CASSELMSAGELFF

v_call: TRBV7-9
clone_size: NA
d_call: NA
j_call: TRBJ2-3
cdr3_nt: TGTGCCAGCAGCGAAAGCACGGATACGCAGTATTTT
cdr3_aa: CASSESTDTQYF

v_call: TRBV7-8
clone_size: NA
d_call: NA
j_call: TRBJ2-3
cdr3_nt: TGTGCCAGCAGCTTATTTGTCGCAGATACGCAGTATTTT
cdr3_aa: CASSLFVADTQYF

v_call: TRBV7-3
clone_size: NA
d_call: NA
j_call: TRBJ2-2
cdr3_nt: TGTGCCAGCAGCCCTCGTAGGGGCGGGGAGCTGTTTTTT
cdr3_aa: CASSPRRGGELFF

v_call: TRBV5-1
clone_size: NA
d_call: TRBD1
j_call: TRBJ2-3
cdr3_nt: TGCGCCAGCAGCCGAAGACAGGGGACGGATACGCAGTATTTT
cdr3_aa: CASSRRQGTDTQYF

v_call: TRBV5-4
clone_size: few
d_call: NA
j_call: TRBJ2-7
cdr3_nt: TGTGCCAGCAGACCCGACAGCTCCTACGAGCAGTACTTC
cdr3_aa: CASRPDSSYEQYF

v_call: TRBV29-1
clone_size: NA
d_call: TRBD2
j_call: TRBJ2-5
cdr3_nt: TGCAGCGTTACTAGCGGCCAAGAGACCCAGTACTTC
cdr3_aa: CSVTSGQETQYF

v_call: TRBV28
clone_size: once
d_call: TRBD2
j_call: TRBJ2-5
cdr3_nt: TGTGCCAGTCAGACTAGCGGGAGTATAGAGACCCAGTACTTC
cdr3_aa: CASQTSGSIETQYF

v_call: TRBV2
clone_size: NA
d_call: NA
j_call: TRBJ2-3
cdr3_nt: TGTGCCAGCAAATTCGTCGACCCCCTAGGTACGCAGTATTTT
cdr3_aa: CASKFVDPLGTQYF

v_call: TRBV11-3
clone_size: NA
d_call: TRBD1
j_call: TRBJ2-2
cdr3_nt: TGTGCCAGCAGCCCACGACAGGGGGCGACCGGGGAGCTGTTTTTT
cdr3_aa: CASSPRQGATGELFF

v_call: TRBV28
clone_size: NA
d_call: NA
j_call: TRBJ2-6
cdr3_nt: TGTGCCAGCAGTCTGAGGGCGGGGGCCAACGTCCTGACTTTC
cdr3_aa: CASSLRAGANVLTF

v_call: TRBV18
clone_size: NA
d_call: TRBD1
j_call: TRBJ1-1
cdr3_nt: TGTGCCAGCTCACCCCCAGGGGGATTGAACACTGAAGCTTTCTTT
cdr3_aa: CASSPPGGLNTEAFF

v_call: TRBV7-2
clone_size: NA
d_call: NA
j_call: TRBJ2-7
cdr3_nt: TGTGCCAGCAGCTTAGGAGGCAACTACGAGCAGTACTTC
cdr3_aa: CASSLGGNYEQYF

v_call: TRBV16
clone_size: NA
d_call: NA
j_call: TRBJ2-7
cdr3_nt: TGTGCCAGCAGCCGGTGGCGGGACGAGCAGTACTTC
cdr3_aa: CASSRWRDEQYF

v_call: TRBV2
clone_size: NA
d_call: TRBD2
j_call: TRBJ2-5
cdr3_nt: TGTGCCAGCAGTGTTGCTAGCGGGAGGGGGCAAGAGACCCAGTACTTC
cdr3_aa: CASSVASGRGQETQYF

v_call: TRBV2
clone_size: NA
d_call: NA
j_call: TRBJ2-5
cdr3_nt: TGTGCCAGCAGTGAGCAGTTGGTGGAGACCCAGTACTTC
cdr3_aa: CASSEQLVETQYF

v_call: TRBV6-1
clone_size: NA
d_call: TRBD2
j_call: TRBJ2-7
cdr3_nt: TGTGCCAGCAGTGGCTCTAGCGGGGGGGCTCTGTATCAGTACTTC
cdr3_aa: CASSGSSGGALYQYF

v_call: TRBV9
clone_size: NA
d_call: TRBD1
j_call: TRBJ1-1
cdr3_nt: TGTGCCAGCAGCGGACAGGGGTCGGGGGGTAACACTGAAGCTTTCTTT
cdr3_aa: CASSGQGSGGNTEAFF

v_call: TRBV12-2
clone_size: few
d_call: NA
j_call: TRBJ1-5
cdr3_nt: TGTGCAAGTCGCTTTATGGGGACAGATGATCAGCCCCAGCATTTT
cdr3_aa: CASRFMGTDDQPQHF

v_call: TRBV27
clone_size: NA
d_call: TRBD1
j_call: TRBJ1-4
cdr3_nt: TGTGCCAGCAGTGGGACAGGGGCAACTAATGAAAAACTGTTTTTT
cdr3_aa: CASSGTGATNEKLFF

v_call: TRBV6-5
clone_size: NA
d_call: NA
j_call: TRBJ2-7
cdr3_nt: TGTGCCAGCAGGAGAGTTAGCTCCTACGAGCAGTACTTC
cdr3_aa: CASRRVSSYEQYF

v_call: TRBV7-9
clone_size: NA
d_call: TRBD1
j_call: TRBJ2-7
cdr3_nt: TGTGCCAGCAGCTTTGGGACAGGGGATTACGAGCAGTACTTC
cdr3_aa: CASSFGTGDYEQYF

v_call: TRBV19
clone_size: NA
d_call: TRBD2
j_call: TRBJ2-7
cdr3_nt: TGTGCCAGTAGTCAAACTAGCGGGCTTTCCTACGAGCAGTACTTC
cdr3_aa: CASSQTSGLSYEQYF

v_call: TRBV19
clone_size: NA
d_call: NA
j_call: TRBJ2-7
cdr3_nt: TGTGCCAGTAGTATAGACCTCCAGGGCTACGAGCAGTACTTC
cdr3_aa: CASSIDLQGYEQYF